A selection of T cell receptor beta chains follows, all from one sample in a study of blood T cell repertoires in COVID-19. Data came from immunoSEQ multiplex PCR; TCRdb stores just in-frame clones and leaves some out. The sample lists around 3,000 clones, more than 80% occurring once. Material: peripheral blood. The source of these receptors is a human donor with active COVID-19. The donor label of this sample is uncertain. The CDR3 runs from the conserved cysteine through the conserved F or W. Fields, in order: clone size, V gene, J gene, D gene, CDR3 DNA, CDR3 protein. The D gene is left open where the match is weak. Only some rows state a clone size, as once, few, many or a class for expanded clones.

>.|TRBV19|TRBJ2-1|TRBD2
TGTGCCAGTAGTAGCCTAGGAGCGGGAGGGCCGGATGAGCAGTTCTTC
CASSSLGAGGPDEQFF
>.|TRBV2|TRBJ2-3|.
TGTGCCAGCAGTGTGCGGAGTAGCTCCCCGACCACAGATACGCAGTATTTT
CASSVRSSSPTTDTQYF
>.|TRBV7-8|TRBJ1-2|.
TGTGCCAGCAGCTTAGCGGTCCTATCCTATGGCTACACCTTC
CASSLAVLSYGYTF
>.|TRBV6-1|TRBJ1-2|.
TGTGCCAGCAGTGGGCCGAGGGGGGGCGGAAGAGTCTATGGCTACACCTTC
CASSGPRGGGRVYGYTF
>.|TRBV24-1|TRBJ2-1|TRBD2
TGTGCCACCAGTGACAACCCCGCCCGACTAGCTCGGCATGAGCAGTTCTTC
CATSDNPARLARHEQFF
>.|TRBV25-1|TRBJ2-7|TRBD2
TGTGCCAGCAGTGCCAGCGGGGGGAATCCAACCTACGAGCAGTACTTC
CASSASGGNPTYEQYF
>.|TRBV7-3|TRBJ2-3|TRBD2
TGTGCCAGCAGCCCCCTCCCCCGCTTGAGCGGGGGGGATAGCACAGATACGCAGTATTTT
CASSPLPRLSGGDSTDTQYF
>.|TRBV27|TRBJ1-1|.
TGTGCCAGCAGTAGAAGTGGAGTCATGAACACTGAAGCTTTCTTT
CASSRSGVMNTEAFF
>.|TRBV19|TRBJ1-6|TRBD1
TGTGCCAGTAGTATAGCTGGACAGGGGTTGGCACCCCTCCACTTT
CASSIAGQGLAPLHF
>.|TRBV24-1|TRBJ2-3|.
TGTGCCACCAGTCACGGGGTGGCCCGGTTGGCAGATACGCAGTATTTT
CATSHGVARLADTQYF
>.|TRBV9|TRBJ2-2|.
TGTGCCAGCAGCGTTGGAGGGGCCGGGGAGCTGTTTTTT
CASSVGGAGELFF
>.|TRBV6-1|TRBJ2-6|.
TGTGCCAGCAGTGAAGAGACCGGGACTGGGGCCAACGTCCTGACTTTC
CASSEETGTGANVLTF
>.|TRBV6-5|TRBJ1-1|.
TGTGCCAGCAGTACTCAGGGGAAGGACACTGAAGCTTTCTTT
CASSTQGKDTEAFF
>once|TRBV24-1|TRBJ1-5|.
TGTGCCACCAGTGATCGGGACACGGAAAATCAGCCCCAGCATTTT
CATSDRDTENQPQHF
>.|TRBV24-1|TRBJ2-1|TRBD2
TGTGCCACCAGTGACCCGAGCGGGAGGGCCTATAATGAGCAGTTCTTC
CATSDPSGRAYNEQFF
>.|TRBV7-9|TRBJ2-2|TRBD1
TGTGCCAGCAGCTTGGGGACAGGGCGTACCGGGGAGCTGTTTTTT
CASSLGTGRTGELFF
>.|TRBV6-4|TRBJ1-1|.
TGTGCCAGCAGTGCGACTGAGAACACTGAAGCTTTCTTT
CASSATENTEAFF
>.|TRBV7-7|TRBJ2-3|TRBD2
TGTGCTAGCAGCCGAGGGGAGGGAGATACGCAGTATTTT
CASSRGEGDTQYF
>.|TRBV14|TRBJ2-2|TRBD2
TGTGCCAGCAGCCAAAATCGGGGGGTCCGCACCGGGGAGCTGTTTTTT
CASSQNRGVRTGELFF
>.|TRBV6-1|TRBJ2-4|.
TGTGCCAGCAGTGAAGACGGGTTTGATCTAGACATTCAGTACTTC
CASSEDGFDLDIQYF
>once|TRBV12-5|TRBJ2-1|TRBD2
TGTGCTAGTGGTCCGAGGCTAGCGGGGTACAATGAGCAGTTCTTC
CASGPRLAGYNEQFF
>once|TRBV10-1|TRBJ2-7|TRBD1
TGCGCCAGCAGGACAGGGGAGCCCTACGAGCAGTACTTC
CASRTGEPYEQYF
>.|TRBV29-1|TRBJ1-1|.
TGCAGCGTCGCCGGGGACGGAGGGGTGAACACTGAAGCTTTCTTT
CSVAGDGGVNTEAFF
>once|TRBV5-1|TRBJ2-1|.
TGCGCCAGCAGCTTATCTGGGCCATACAATGAGCAGTTCTTC
CASSLSGPYNEQFF
>.|TRBV5-1|TRBJ2-3|.
TGCGCCAGCAGCCCAGCACGCGGGGGACATACATTCACAGATACGCAGTATTTT
CASSPARGGHTFTDTQYF
>.|TRBV7-2|TRBJ2-1|.
TGTGCCAGCAGCTTAGGTCCGGAGAGTGCCCTCAATGAGCAGTTCTTC
CASSLGPESALNEQFF
>.|TRBV19|TRBJ2-3|TRBD1
TGTGCCAGTAGTATGGGTCCTACAGGGGGCACAGATACGCAGTATTTT
CASSMGPTGGTDTQYF
>.|TRBV11-2|TRBJ2-5|TRBD2
TGTGCCAGCAGCTTCGTGGGGGGGGAGACCCAGTACTTC
CASSFVGGETQYF
>.|TRBV27|TRBJ2-7|.
TGTGCCAGCAGTTTAGGCCATTCTTACGAGCAGTACTTC
CASSLGHSYEQYF
>.|TRBV5-4|TRBJ2-3|.
TGTGCCAGCAGCTTGACAGGGTTCACAGATACGCAGTATTTT
CASSLTGFTDTQYF
>.|TRBV30|TRBJ2-3|TRBD1
TGTGCCTGGAGCTCGGACAGGGGGCGGTCAGATACGCAGTATTTT
CAWSSDRGRSDTQYF
>.|TRBV5-1|TRBJ2-1|TRBD2
TGCGCCAGCAGCATCGGGACTAGTGGAGGGAATGAGCAGTTCTTC
CASSIGTSGGNEQFF
>.|TRBV5-1|TRBJ2-1|.
TGCGCCAGCAGCCCCTTGGGGGGATCTTACTACAATGAGCAGTTCTTC
CASSPLGGSYYNEQFF
>.|TRBV5-1|TRBJ2-7|.
TGCGCCAGCAGTTTCCGACAGGCCCTTTCCTACGAGCAGTACTTC
CASSFRQALSYEQYF
>few|TRBV6-1|TRBJ2-2|.
TGTGCCAGCAGTGAAGCACCGGTAACTGGGGAGCTGTTTTTT
CASSEAPVTGELFF
>.|TRBV14|TRBJ2-4|.
TGTGCCAGCAGCCAAGGAGGGCAGGACAACATTCAGTACTTC
CASSQGGQDNIQYF
>.|TRBV9|TRBJ2-1|TRBD2
TGTGCCAGCAGCTCAGACGCTAGCGGGGGGAATATTAGGCAGTTCTTC
CASSSDASGGNIRQFF
>.|TRBV4-1|TRBJ2-2|TRBD1
TGCGCCAGCAGACAGGGGGCCGGGGAGCTGTTTTTT
CASRQGAGELFF
>.|TRBV28|TRBJ2-1|.
TGTGCCAGCAGTTTATTGGTGTTGGCCAATGAGCAGTTCTTC
CASSLLVLANEQFF
>.|TRBV4-2|TRBJ2-7|.
TGTGCCAGCAGCCATCGGGAGGGGGCGGTGTACTTC
CASSHREGAVYF
>.|TRBV28|TRBJ2-3|.
TGTGCCAGCACGGGGGACACAGATACGCAGTATTTT
CASTGDTDTQYF
>.|TRBV9|TRBJ2-1|TRBD2
TGTGCCAGCAGCCCCGGGAGGCTAGCCTACAATGAGCAGTTCTTC
CASSPGRLAYNEQFF
>.|TRBV5-1|TRBJ2-7|TRBD1
TGCGCCAGCAGGGGGACAGGGCCCCGGAACGAGCAGTACTTC
CASRGTGPRNEQYF
>few|TRBV29-1|TRBJ1-2|.
TGCAGCGTTGTTGAGGATGGCTACACCTTC
CSVVEDGYTF
>.|TRBV30|TRBJ1-1|TRBD1
TGTGCCTGGAGGGGTAGCGACAGGGGACGCACTGAAGCTTTCTTT
CAWRGSDRGRTEAFF
>.|TRBV27|TRBJ1-1|TRBD1
TGTGCCAGCAGTCTCGCAGGGGGCTGGAACACTGAAGCTTTCTTT
CASSLAGGWNTEAFF
>.|TRBV12-3/TRBV12-4|TRBJ1-1|.
TGTGCCAGCAGGCCAGGGGCGATCACTGAAGCTTTCTTT
CASRPGAITEAFF
>.|TRBV5-1|TRBJ1-1|.
TGCGCCAGCAGCTTGGACAGCCCGAACACTGAAGCTTTCTTT
CASSLDSPNTEAFF
>.|TRBV10-3|TRBJ2-7|.
TGTGCCATCAGTGAGGCGACCGGGAATATCTACGAGCAGTACTTC
CAISEATGNIYEQYF
>.|TRBV28|TRBJ2-7|.
TGTGCCAGCAGCCCCCCCGGAGTGAGCTCCTACGAGCAGTACTTC
CASSPPGVSSYEQYF
>.|TRBV5-1|TRBJ2-6|TRBD2
TGCGCCAGCAGCAGTCTAGCGGGAGTCTCTGGGGCCAACGTCCTGACTTTC
CASSSLAGVSGANVLTF
>.|TRBV5-1|TRBJ2-6|.
TGCGCCAGCAGCCCGGCGGGGACTGCTGTCTCTGGGGCCAACGTCCTGACTTTC
CASSPAGTAVSGANVLTF
>.|TRBV9|TRBJ1-2|TRBD1
TGTGCCAGCAGCGAGGGGGGACAGGGGATGGTTGGCTACACCTTC
CASSEGGQGMVGYTF
>.|TRBV4-2|TRBJ1-1|.
TGTGCCAGCAGCCAAGAAGGGAGAGTGAATAGTGAAGCTTTCTTT
CASSQEGRVNSEAFF